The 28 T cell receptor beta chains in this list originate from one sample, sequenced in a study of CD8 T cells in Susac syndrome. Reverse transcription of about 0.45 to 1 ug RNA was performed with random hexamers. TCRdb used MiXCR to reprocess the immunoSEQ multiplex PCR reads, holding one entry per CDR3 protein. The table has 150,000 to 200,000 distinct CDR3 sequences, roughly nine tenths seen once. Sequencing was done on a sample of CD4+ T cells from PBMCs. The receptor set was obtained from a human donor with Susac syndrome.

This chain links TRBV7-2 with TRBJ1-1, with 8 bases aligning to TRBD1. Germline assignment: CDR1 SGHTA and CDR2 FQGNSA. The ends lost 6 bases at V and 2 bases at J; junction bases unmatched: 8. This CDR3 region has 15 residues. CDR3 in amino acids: CASRKRQGRNTEAFF. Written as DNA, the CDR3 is TGTGCCAGCAGAAAACGACAGGGGAGAAACACTGAAGCTTTCTTT.

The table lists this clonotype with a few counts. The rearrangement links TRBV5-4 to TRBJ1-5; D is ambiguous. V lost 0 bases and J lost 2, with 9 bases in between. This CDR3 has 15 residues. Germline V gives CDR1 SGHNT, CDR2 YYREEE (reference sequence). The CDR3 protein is CASSLGGSGNQPQHF. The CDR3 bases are TGTGCCAGCAGCTTGGGGGGTAGCGGCAATCAGCCCCAGCATTTT.

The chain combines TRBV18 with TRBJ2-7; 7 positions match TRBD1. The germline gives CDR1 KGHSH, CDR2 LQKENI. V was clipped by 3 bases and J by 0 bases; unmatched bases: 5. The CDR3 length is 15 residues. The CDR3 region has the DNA TGTGCCAGCTCACCCCAAAGGGACAGCTCCTACGAGCAGTACTTC. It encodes CASSPQRDSSYEQYF.

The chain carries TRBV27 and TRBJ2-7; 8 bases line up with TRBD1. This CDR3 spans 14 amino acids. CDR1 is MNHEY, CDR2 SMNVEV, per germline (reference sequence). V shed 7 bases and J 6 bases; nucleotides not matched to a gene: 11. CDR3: CASNQRPGGGEQYF. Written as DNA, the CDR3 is TGTGCCAGCAACCAGCGGCCAGGGGGCGGCGAGCAGTACTTC.

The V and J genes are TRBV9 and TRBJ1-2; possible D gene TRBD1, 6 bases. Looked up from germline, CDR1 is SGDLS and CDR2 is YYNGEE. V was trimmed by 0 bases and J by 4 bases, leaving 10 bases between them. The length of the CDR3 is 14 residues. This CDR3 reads CASSVEQGSYGYTF. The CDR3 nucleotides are TGTGCCAGCAGCGTAGAACAGGGTAGCTATGGCTACACCTTC.

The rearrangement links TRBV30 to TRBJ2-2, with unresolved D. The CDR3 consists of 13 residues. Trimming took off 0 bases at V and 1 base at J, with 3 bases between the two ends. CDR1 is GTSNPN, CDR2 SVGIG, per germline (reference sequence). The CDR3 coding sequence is TGTGCCTGGAGTGTACGGAACACCGGGGAGCTGTTTTTT. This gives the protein CAWSVRNTGELFF.

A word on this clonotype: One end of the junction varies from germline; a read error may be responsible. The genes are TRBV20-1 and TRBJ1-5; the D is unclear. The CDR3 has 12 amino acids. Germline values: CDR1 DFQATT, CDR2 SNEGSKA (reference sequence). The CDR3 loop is CSARSSNRPQHF. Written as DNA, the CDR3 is TGCAGTGCTAGGTCAAGTAATCGGCCCCAGCATTTT.

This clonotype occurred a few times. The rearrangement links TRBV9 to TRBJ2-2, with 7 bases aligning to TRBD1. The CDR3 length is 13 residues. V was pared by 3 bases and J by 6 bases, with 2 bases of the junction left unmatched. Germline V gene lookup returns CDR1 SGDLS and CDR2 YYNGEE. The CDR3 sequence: CASSAQGAGELFF. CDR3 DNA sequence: TGTGCCAGCAGCGCCCAGGGGGCCGGGGAGCTGTTTTTT. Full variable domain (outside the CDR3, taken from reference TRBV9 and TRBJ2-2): DSGVTQTPKHLITATGQRVTLRCSPRSGDLSVYWYQQSLDQGLQFLIQYYNGEERAKGNILERFSAQQFPDLHSELNLSSLELGDSALYFCASSAQGAGELFFGEGSRLTVL.

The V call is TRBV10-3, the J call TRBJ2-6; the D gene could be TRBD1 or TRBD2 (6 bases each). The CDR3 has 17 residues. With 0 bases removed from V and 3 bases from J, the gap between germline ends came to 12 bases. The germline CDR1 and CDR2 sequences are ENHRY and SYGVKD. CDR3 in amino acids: CAISESGGRSGANVLTF. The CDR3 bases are TGTGCCATCAGTGAGTCAGGGGGGAGGAGTGGGGCCAACGTCCTGACTTTC.

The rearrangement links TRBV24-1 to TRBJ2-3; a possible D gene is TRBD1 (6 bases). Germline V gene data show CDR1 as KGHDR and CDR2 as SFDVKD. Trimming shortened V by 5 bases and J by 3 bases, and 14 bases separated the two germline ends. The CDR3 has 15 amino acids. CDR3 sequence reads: CATSANRDNTDTQYF. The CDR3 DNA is TGTGCCACCAGTGCTAACCGGGACAATACAGATACGCAGTATTTT.

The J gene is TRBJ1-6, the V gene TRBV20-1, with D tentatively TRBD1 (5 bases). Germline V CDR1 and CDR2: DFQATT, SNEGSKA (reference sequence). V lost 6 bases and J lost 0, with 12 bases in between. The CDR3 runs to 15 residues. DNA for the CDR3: TGCAGTGCGGGAAGGGACGGCTCCTATAATTCACCCCTCCACTTT. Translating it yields CSAGRDGSYNSPLHF.

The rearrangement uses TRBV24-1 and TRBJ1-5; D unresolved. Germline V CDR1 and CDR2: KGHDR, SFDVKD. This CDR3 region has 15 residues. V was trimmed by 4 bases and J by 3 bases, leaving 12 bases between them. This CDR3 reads CATSEFRFINQPQHF. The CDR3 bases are TGTGCCACCAGTGAATTCAGGTTTATCAATCAGCCCCAGCATTTT.

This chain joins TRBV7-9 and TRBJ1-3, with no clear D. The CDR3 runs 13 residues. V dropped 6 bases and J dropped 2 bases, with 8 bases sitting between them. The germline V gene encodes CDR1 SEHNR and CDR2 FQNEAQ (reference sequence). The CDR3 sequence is CASRGGPGNTIYF. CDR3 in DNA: TGTGCCAGCAGGGGAGGCCCTGGAAACACCATATATTTT. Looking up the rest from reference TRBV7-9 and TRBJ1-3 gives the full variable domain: DTGVSQNPRHKITKRGQNVTFRCDPISEHNRLYWYRQTLGQGPEFLTYFQNEAQLEKSRLLSDRFSAERPKGSFSTLEIQRTEQGDSAMYLCASRGGPGNTIYFGEGSWLTVV.

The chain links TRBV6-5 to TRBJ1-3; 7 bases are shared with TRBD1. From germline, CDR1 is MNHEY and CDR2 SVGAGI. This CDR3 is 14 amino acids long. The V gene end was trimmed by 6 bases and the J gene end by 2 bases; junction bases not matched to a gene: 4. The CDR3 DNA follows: TGTGCCAGCAGCAGGACAGGCCCTGGAAACACCATATATTTT. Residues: CASSRTGPGNTIYF.

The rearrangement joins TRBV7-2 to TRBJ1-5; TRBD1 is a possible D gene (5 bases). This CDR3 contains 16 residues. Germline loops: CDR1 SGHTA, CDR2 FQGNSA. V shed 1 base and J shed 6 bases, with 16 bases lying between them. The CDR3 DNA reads TGTGCCAGCAGCTTAGTCAGTGCAGGGCTTGGTCAGCCCCAGCATTTT. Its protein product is CASSLVSAGLGQPQHF.

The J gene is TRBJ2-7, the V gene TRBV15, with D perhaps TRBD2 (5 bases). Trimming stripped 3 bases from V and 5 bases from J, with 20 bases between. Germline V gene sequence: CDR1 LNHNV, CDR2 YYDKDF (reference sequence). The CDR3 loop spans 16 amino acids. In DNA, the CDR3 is TGTGCCACCAGCAGGAAGGCCGGGATAACAACTGACGAGCAGTACTTC. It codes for CATSRKAGITTDEQYF.

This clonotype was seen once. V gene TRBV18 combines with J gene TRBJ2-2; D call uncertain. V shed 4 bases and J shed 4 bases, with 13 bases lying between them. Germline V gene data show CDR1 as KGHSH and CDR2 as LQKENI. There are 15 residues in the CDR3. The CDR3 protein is CASSLQDGTTGELFF. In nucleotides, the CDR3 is TGTGCCAGCTCACTGCAAGACGGCACCACCGGGGAGCTGTTTTTT.

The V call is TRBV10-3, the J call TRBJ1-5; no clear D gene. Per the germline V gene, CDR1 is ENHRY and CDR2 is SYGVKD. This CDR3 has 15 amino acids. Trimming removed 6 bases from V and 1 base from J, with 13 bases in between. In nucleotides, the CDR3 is TGTGCCATCAGCGGTGATGGGGTAAGCAATCAGCCCCAGCATTTT. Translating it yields CAISGDGVSNQPQHF.

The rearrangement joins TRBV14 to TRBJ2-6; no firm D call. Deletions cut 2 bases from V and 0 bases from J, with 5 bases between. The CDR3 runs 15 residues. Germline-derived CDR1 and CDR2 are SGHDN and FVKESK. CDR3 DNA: TGTGCCAGCAGCCAACAAATCTCTGGGGCCAACGTCCTGACTTTC. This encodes CASSQQISGANVLTF.

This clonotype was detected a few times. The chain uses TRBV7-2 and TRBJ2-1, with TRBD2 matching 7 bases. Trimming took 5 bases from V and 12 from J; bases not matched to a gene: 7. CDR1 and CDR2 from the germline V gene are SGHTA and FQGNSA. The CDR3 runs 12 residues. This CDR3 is CASSQTSVVQFF. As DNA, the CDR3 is TGTGCCAGCAGCCAAACTAGCGTAGTGCAGTTCTTC.

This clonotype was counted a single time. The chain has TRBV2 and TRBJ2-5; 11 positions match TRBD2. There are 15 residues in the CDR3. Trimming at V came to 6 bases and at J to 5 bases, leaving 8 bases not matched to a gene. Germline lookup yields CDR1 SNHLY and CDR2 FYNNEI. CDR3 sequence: CASSITSGGRETQYF. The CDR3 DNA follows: TGTGCCAGCAGCATTACTAGCGGGGGCCGGGAGACCCAGTACTTC.

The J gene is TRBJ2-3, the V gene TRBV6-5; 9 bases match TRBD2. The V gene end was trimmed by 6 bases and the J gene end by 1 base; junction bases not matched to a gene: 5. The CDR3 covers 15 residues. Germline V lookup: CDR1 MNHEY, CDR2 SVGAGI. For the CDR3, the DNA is TGTGCCAGCAGCCATCTAGCGGGGCGCACAGATACGCAGTATTTT. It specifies CASSHLAGRTDTQYF.

CDR3 region: CASSLGTAGTGNEKLFF. CDR3 DNA: TGTGCCAGCAGCTTAGGCACAGCCGGGACAGGGAATGAAAAACTGTTTTTT. The chain employs TRBV11-2 and TRBJ1-4, with 9 bases aligning to TRBD1. The CDR3 totals 17 residues. Germline lookup yields CDR1 SGHAT and CDR2 FQNNGV. Trimming cost V 1 base and J 5 bases; bases outside gene matches: 8.

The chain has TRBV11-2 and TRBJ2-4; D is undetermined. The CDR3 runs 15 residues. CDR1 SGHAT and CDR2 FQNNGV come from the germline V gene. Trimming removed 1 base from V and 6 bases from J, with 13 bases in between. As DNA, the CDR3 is TGTGCCAGCAGCTTAGGGACCTCCAGTAGAAACATTCAGTACTTC. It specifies CASSLGTSSRNIQYF.

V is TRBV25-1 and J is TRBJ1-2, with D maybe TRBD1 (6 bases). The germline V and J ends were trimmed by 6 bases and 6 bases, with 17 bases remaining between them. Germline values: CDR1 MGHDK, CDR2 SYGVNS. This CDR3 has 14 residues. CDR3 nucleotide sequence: TGTGCCAGCAGGAATGCGGGGGGGCGGGATGGCTACACCTTC. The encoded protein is CASRNAGGRDGYTF.

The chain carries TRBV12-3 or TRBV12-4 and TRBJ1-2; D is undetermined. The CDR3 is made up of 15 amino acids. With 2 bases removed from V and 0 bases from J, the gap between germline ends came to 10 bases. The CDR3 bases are TGTGCCAGCAGTTTAACAGCCGGTTCTAACTATGGCTACACCTTC. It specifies CASSLTAGSNYGYTF.

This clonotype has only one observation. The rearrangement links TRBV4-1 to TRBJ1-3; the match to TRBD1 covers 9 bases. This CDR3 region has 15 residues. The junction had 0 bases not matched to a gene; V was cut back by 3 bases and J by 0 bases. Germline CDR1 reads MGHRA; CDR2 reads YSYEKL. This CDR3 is CASSQTGGSGNTIYF. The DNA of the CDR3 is TGCGCCAGCAGCCAGACAGGGGGCTCTGGAAACACCATATATTTT.

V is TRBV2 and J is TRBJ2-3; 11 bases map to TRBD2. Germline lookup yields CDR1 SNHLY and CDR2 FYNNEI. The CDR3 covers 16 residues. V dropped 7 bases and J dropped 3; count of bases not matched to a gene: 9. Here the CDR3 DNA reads TGTGCCAGCACAACCTCGGGACTAGCGGCGACAGATACGCAGTATTTT. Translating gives CASTTSGLAATDTQYF.